This TCR beta chain stems from a study of cytomegalovirus exposure and HLA in healthy donors. Germline lookup yields CDR1 MNHEY and CDR2 SMNVEV (reference sequence). The CDR3 runs 14 residues. Unmatched junction bases numbered 6, after V lost 6 bases and J lost 4 bases. PCR involved 60 Vbeta and 13 Jbeta primers. Profiled with immunoSEQ multiplex PCR; TCRdb holds only in-frame clones, not every one. The table lists some 65,000 clones, 62% of them singletons. The TCR comes from a man in his thirties or forties in good health and CMV-seronegative. Sequenced material: PBMCs. This chain links TRBV27 with TRBJ1-3; 7 bases are a match to TRBD1. In DNA form, the CDR3 reads TGTGCCAGCAGAGAGACAGGGACCGGAAACACCATATATTTT. Its protein product is CASRETGTGNTIYF.